This TCR beta chain is drawn from a study of cytomegalovirus exposure and HLA in healthy donors. Across the whole study: Early release data held tens of millions of unique TCRs from HLA-typed donors. Of over 350 genotyped donors, roughly 81% grouped in the Caucasian-associated ancestry cluster.

Those who donated were healthy bone marrow donors. Donors had nominal health at sampling but likely had unrecorded immune exposures. This CDR3 region has 17 residues. Germline V gene sequence: CDR1 MRHNA, CDR2 SNTAGT. The J segment lost 3 bases and the V segment lost 5 bases, leaving 5 bases of the junction unmatched. This PCR relied on a set of 60 Vbeta primers and 13 Jbeta primers. The protocol was immunoSEQ multiplex PCR, while the TCRdb copy is restricted to in-frame clones and leaves out a portion. The sample records approximately 160,000 clones, roughly four fifths being singletons. This sequence joins TRBV6-4 and TRBJ2-6; 12 bases fit TRBD1. Sample: PBMCs. The receptor comes from a man between 18 and 35 years old in good health and CMV-seronegative. The DNA for the CDR3 is TGTGCCAGCAGTCCGGGACAGGGGGCTTATGGGGCCAACGTCCTGACTTTC. Translation: CASSPGQGAYGANVLTF.